One sample yielded the 2 T cell receptor beta chains listed below, sequenced in a study of cytomegalovirus exposure and HLA in healthy donors. Primers: 60 Vbeta forward and 13 Jbeta reverse. TCRdb's copy holds only in-frame clones and misses some; the assay was immunoSEQ multiplex PCR. The sample shows fewer than 250,000 clones, more than 60% of them seen only once. What was sequenced was PBMCs. Receptor source: a woman aged 30 to 39 in good health and CMV-seropositive.

The gene calls are TRBV30 and TRBJ1-4; the D gene is possibly TRBD1 (5 bases). The germline V gene encodes CDR1 GTSNPN and CDR2 SVGIG (reference sequence). There are 14 residues in the CDR3. V dropped 3 bases and J dropped 8 bases, with 16 bases sitting between them. The CDR3 is CAWSRAGGREKLFF. The CDR3 DNA follows: TGTGCCTGGAGCCGGGCCGGGGGTCGGGAAAAACTGTTTTTT.

V is TRBV7-6 and J is TRBJ2-3; 7 bases agree with TRBD1. Germline CDR1 SGHVS, CDR2 FNYEAQ. This CDR3 is 16 amino acids long. The J segment lost 1 base and the V segment lost 3 bases, leaving 7 bases of the junction unmatched. The CDR3 coding sequence is TGTGCCAGCAGCTTGGCGACAGGGCAAGGCACAGATACGCAGTATTTT. Translating it yields CASSLATGQGTDTQYF.